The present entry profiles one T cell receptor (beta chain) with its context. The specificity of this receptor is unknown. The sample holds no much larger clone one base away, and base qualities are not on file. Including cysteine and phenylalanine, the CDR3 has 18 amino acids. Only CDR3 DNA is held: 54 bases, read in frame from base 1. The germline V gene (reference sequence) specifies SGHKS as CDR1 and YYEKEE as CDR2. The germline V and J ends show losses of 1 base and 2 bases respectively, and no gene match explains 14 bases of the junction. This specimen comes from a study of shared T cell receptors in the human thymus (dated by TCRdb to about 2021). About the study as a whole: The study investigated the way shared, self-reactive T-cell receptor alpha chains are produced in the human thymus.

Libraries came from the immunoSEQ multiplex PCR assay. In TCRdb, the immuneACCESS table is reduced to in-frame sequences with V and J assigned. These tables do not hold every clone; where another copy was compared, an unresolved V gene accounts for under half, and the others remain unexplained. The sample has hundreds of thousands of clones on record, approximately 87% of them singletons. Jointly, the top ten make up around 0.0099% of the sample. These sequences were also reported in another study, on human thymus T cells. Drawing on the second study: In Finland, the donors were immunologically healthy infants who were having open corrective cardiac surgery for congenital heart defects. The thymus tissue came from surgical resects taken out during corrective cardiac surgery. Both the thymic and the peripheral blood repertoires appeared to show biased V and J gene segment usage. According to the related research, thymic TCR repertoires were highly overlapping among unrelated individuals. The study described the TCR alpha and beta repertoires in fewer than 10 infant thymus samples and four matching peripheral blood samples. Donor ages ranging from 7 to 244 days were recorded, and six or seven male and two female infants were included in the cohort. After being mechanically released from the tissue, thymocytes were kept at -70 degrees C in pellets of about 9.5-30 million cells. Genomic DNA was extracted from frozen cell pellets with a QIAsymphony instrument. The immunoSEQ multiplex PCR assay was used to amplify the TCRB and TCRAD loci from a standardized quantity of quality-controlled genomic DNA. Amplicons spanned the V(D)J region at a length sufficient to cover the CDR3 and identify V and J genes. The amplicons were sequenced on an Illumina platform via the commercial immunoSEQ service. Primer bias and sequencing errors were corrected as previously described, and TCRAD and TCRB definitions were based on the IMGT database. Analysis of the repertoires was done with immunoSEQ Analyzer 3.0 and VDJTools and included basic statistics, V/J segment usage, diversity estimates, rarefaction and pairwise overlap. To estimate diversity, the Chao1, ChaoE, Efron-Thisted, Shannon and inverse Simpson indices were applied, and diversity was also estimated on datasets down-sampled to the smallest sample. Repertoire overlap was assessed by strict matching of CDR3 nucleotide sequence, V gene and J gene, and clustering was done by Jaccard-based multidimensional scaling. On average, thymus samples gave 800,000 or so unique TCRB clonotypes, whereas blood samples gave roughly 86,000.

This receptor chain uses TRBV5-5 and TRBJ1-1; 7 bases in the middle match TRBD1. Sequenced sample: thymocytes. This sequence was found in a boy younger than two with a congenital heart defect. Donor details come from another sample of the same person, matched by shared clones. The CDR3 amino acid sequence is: CASSLLEGAREPNTEAFF. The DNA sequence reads TGTGCCAGCAGCTTGCTCGAGGGGGCGCGCGAACCAAACACTGAAGCTTTCTTT.